The 20 T cell receptor beta chains listed next were all sequenced from one sample in a study of blood T cell repertoires in COVID-19. Here immunoSEQ multiplex PCR was the method, and the copy in TCRdb shows in-frame clones only, minus some. This sample has roughly 180,000 clones, with 85% to 95% found just once. Material for sequencing was peripheral blood. The receptors come from a man aged 25 to 40 with COVID-19, enrolled during active disease.

V and J are TRBV7-9 and TRBJ1-2, with D maybe TRBD1 (5 bases). Germline V lookup: CDR1 SEHNR, CDR2 FQNEAQ (reference sequence). The CDR3 spans 14 residues. The V and J ends lost 5 bases and 6 bases respectively, with 16 bases between them. CDR3 residues: CASSRGREVDGYTF. The CDR3 region has the DNA TGTGCCAGCAGCAGAGGCAGGGAGGTAGATGGCTACACCTTC.

The rearrangement joins TRBV4-2 to TRBJ1-3, with D perhaps TRBD1 (6 bases). V was cut by 0 bases and J by 4 bases, with 13 bases left in between. CDR1 is LGHNA, CDR2 YNFKEQ, per germline. This CDR3 has 16 amino acids. For the CDR3, the DNA is TGTGCCAGCAGCCAAGATAAGGGGGGGCTCGGAAACACCATATATTTT. This gives the protein CASSQDKGGLGNTIYF.

The J gene is TRBJ1-2, the V gene TRBV6-5; 7 nucleotides align to TRBD1. CDR1 is MNHEY and CDR2 is SVGAGI in the germline V gene. The CDR3 is made up of 14 amino acids. The junction had 4 bases not matched to a gene; V was cut back by 2 bases and J by 4 bases. The CDR3: CASSYLNRGYGYTF. CDR3 coding DNA: TGTGCCAGCAGTTACCTCAACAGGGGCTATGGCTACACCTTC.

CDR3 sequence: CASSQMTGPSYEQYF. CDR3 sequence (DNA): TGTGCCAGCAGCCAGATGACAGGGCCCTCCTACGAGCAGTACTTC. V is TRBV3-1 (or the pseudogene TRBV3-2) and J is TRBJ2-7; 7 bases are a match to TRBD1. There are 15 residues in the CDR3. Trimming removed 3 bases from V and 0 bases from J; junction bases left unmatched: 5. Germline V gene lookup returns CDR1 LGHDT and CDR2 YNNKEL (reference sequence).

The chain joins TRBV3-1 (or the pseudogene TRBV3-2) to TRBJ1-2, with TRBD1 matching 9 bases. The CDR3 totals 15 residues. The trim removed 0 bases at V and 8 bases at J, leaving 7 bases unmatched. Looked up from germline, CDR1 is LGHDT and CDR2 is YNNKEL (reference sequence). CDR3 sequence (DNA): TGTGCCAGCAGCCAAGATATGGGGACAGGGAGAGGCTACACCTTC. Its translation: CASSQDMGTGRGYTF.

This chain uses TRBV5-1 with TRBJ2-3; 9 nucleotides agree with TRBD2. In germline, CDR1 is SGHRS, CDR2 YFSETQ. CDR3 length: 15 amino acids. Trimming cost V 0 bases and J 4 bases; bases outside gene matches: 3. The CDR3 spells CASSLAGTSSDTQYF. The CDR3 DNA sequence: TGCGCCAGCAGCTTGGCCGGGACTAGCTCAGATACGCAGTATTTT.

V gene TRBV5-1 combines with J gene TRBJ1-5, with D uncertain. The germline V gene encodes CDR1 SGHRS and CDR2 YFSETQ. The germline V and J ends were trimmed by 4 bases and 4 bases, with 9 bases remaining between them. CDR3 size: 13 residues. The CDR3 here is CASSRDGNQPQHF. The DNA for the CDR3 is TGCGCCAGCAGCCGGGATGGGAATCAGCCCCAGCATTTT.

The chain links TRBV2 to TRBJ2-2; 8 bases match TRBD1. Germline loops: CDR1 SNHLY, CDR2 FYNNEI. With V trimmed by 7 bases and J by 3 bases, 1 base remained unmatched. CDR3 length: 13 amino acids. The chain's CDR3 is CASTRGHTGELFF. The CDR3 bases are TGTGCCAGCACCAGGGGGCACACCGGGGAGCTGTTTTTT.

V is TRBV6-4 and J is TRBJ1-1; D may be TRBD1 (6 bases). Germline-derived CDR1 and CDR2 are MRHNA and SNTAGT. This CDR3 region has 13 residues. V was shortened by 6 bases and J by 1 base, with 9 bases between the two germline ends. The CDR3 protein is CASRRTENTEAFF. CDR3 DNA sequence: TGTGCCAGCAGGAGGACAGAGAACACTGAAGCTTTCTTT.

J is TRBJ1-2 and V is TRBV6-5, with a tentative D call TRBD1 (5 bases). Trimming shortened V by 7 bases and J by 5 bases, and 11 bases separated the two germline ends. Germline loops: CDR1 MNHEY, CDR2 SVGAGI. The CDR3 is 12 residues long. The CDR3 loop reads CASKGVRYGYTF. CDR3 nucleotides: TGTGCCAGCAAAGGGGTACGGTATGGCTACACCTTC.

V and J are TRBV5-5 and TRBJ1-4, with D perhaps TRBD1 (5 bases). V was clipped by 3 bases and J by 5 bases, with 11 bases between them. CDR3 length equals 14 residues. The germline CDR1 and CDR2 sequences are SGHKS and YYEKEE (reference sequence). Here the CDR3 reads CASSWKSGNEKLFF. In DNA, the CDR3 is TGTGCCAGCAGCTGGAAGTCAGGGAATGAAAAACTGTTTTTT.

V and J are TRBV3-1 (or the pseudogene TRBV3-2) and TRBJ1-5; D gene unclear. The CDR3 length is 13 residues. Germline assignment: CDR1 LGHDT and CDR2 YNNKEL (reference sequence). Deletions cut 3 bases from V and 7 bases from J, with 10 bases between. DNA for the CDR3: TGTGCCAGCAGCCAGAGCACGGGGCAGCCCCAGCATTTT. This encodes CASSQSTGQPQHF.

This chain links TRBV7-2 with TRBJ2-5; no firm D call. The CDR3 totals 13 residues. CDR1 and CDR2 (germline): SGHTA, FQGNSA. Trimming left V 4 bases short and J 4 bases short, with 10 bases between. The CDR3 sequence: CASSYRVRETQYF. The CDR3 nucleotides are TGTGCCAGCAGCTACCGGGTTCGAGAGACCCAGTACTTC.

V and J are TRBV5-4 and TRBJ1-3, with a tentative D call TRBD1 (6 bases). V was cut by 4 bases and J by 0 bases, with 14 bases left in between. Germline loops: CDR1 SGHNT, CDR2 YYREEE (reference sequence). The CDR3 is made up of 16 amino acids. The CDR3 loop is CASSPEGGFSGNTIYF. Here the CDR3 DNA reads TGTGCCAGCAGCCCCGAAGGGGGTTTCTCTGGAAACACCATATATTTT.

This chain links TRBV5-6 with TRBJ1-4, with 10 bases aligning to TRBD1. After removal of 4 bases from V and 7 bases from J, the junction contained 16 bases not matched to a gene. The length of the CDR3 is 18 residues. Germline V gene lookup returns CDR1 SGHDT and CDR2 YYEEEE. CDR3 nucleotide sequence: TGTGCCAGCAGCATCGCCCTACAGACAGGGGGCCCTAGTGAAAAACTGTTTTTT. Its protein product is CASSIALQTGGPSEKLFF.

The chain has TRBV28 and TRBJ1-4; possible D gene TRBD1, 6 bases. The CDR3 sequence is 15 residues long. Trimming stripped 4 bases from V and 8 bases from J, with 17 bases between. Looked up from germline, CDR1 is MDHEN and CDR2 is SYDVKM. The CDR3 sequence: CASSSEGRGGEKLFF. In DNA form, the CDR3 reads TGTGCCAGCAGTTCGGAAGGCAGGGGAGGGGAAAAACTGTTTTTT.

The chain carries TRBV19 and TRBJ1-1, with D possibly matching TRBD1 (5 bases). Deletions cut 5 bases from V and 5 bases from J, with 12 bases between. CDR1 and CDR2 from the germline V gene are LNHDA and SQIVND (reference sequence). The CDR3 contains 13 residues. Written as DNA, the CDR3 is TGTGCCAGTAGTGAAGGTCGGGGGACTGAAGCTTTCTTT. Its translation: CASSEGRGTEAFF.

The J gene is TRBJ2-7, the V gene TRBV5-1; D is perhaps TRBD1 (6 bases). Trimming left V 4 bases short and J 4 bases short, with 18 bases between. CDR3 length: 15 amino acids. Germline loops: CDR1 SGHRS, CDR2 YFSETQ. CDR3 in DNA: TGCGCCAGCAGCGCAACCAGGACAGAGCTTTACGAGCAGTACTTC. Translated: CASSATRTELYEQYF. The entire variable domain, with the rest obtained from reference TRBV5-1 and TRBJ2-7, is as follows: KAGVTQTPRYLIKTRGQQVTLSCSPISGHRSVSWYQQTPGQGLQFLFEYFSETQRNKGNFPGRFSGRQFSNSRSEMNVSTLELGDSALYLCASSATRTELYEQYFGPGTRLTVT.

The V gene is TRBV6-5, the J gene TRBJ2-5; 7 positions match TRBD1. The CDR3 has 13 amino acids. Trimming cost V 7 bases and J 5 bases; bases outside gene matches: 7. Germline V gene sequence: CDR1 MNHEY, CDR2 SVGAGI. This CDR3 reads CASINRGSETQYF. The CDR3 bases are TGTGCCAGCATTAACAGGGGAAGCGAGACCCAGTACTTC.

This chain connects TRBV5-4 to TRBJ2-5, with 9 positions matching TRBD2. Germline V CDR1 and CDR2: SGHNT, YYREEE (reference sequence). The CDR3 contains 15 residues. Trimming cost V 7 bases and J 5 bases; bases outside gene matches: 12. The DNA for the CDR3 is TGTGCCAGCGGGGTAGCGGGGGCCCACCGGGAGACCCAGTACTTC. This gives the protein CASGVAGAHRETQYF.